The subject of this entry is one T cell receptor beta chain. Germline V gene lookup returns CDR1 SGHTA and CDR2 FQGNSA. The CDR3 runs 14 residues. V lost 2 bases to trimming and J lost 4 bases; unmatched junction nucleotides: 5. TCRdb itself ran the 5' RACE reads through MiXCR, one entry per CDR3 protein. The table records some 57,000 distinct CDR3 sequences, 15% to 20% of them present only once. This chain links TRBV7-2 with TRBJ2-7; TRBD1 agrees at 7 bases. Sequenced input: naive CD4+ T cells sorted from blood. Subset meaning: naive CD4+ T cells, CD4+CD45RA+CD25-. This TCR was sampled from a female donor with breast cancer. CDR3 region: CASSLSGQAYEQYF. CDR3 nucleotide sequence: TGTGCCAGCAGCTTAAGCGGACAGGCTTACGAGCAGTACTTC.